One and the same sample provided the 30 T cell receptor beta chains below, sequenced in a study of naive and memory T cell subsets. Study observations and caveats: Naive repertoires, especially CD8, held a few larger clonotypes, possibly memory cells re-expressing CD45RA.

No antigen is known for these receptors. Both TRBC1 and TRBC2 were covered by a beta constant-region primer of two equimolar oligonucleotides. The ligated cDNA underwent four PCR rounds using SP2 and nested alpha and beta constant-region primers. Each CDR3 protein gets one entry after TCRdb re-called the UMI-ligation and nested PCR reads with MiXCR. Found here are over 130,000 distinct CDR3 sequences, approximately 21% of them singletons; the top ten hold more than 0.6%. Material for sequencing was naive CD8+ T cells from blood. These receptors originate from a human donor in good health.

V is TRBV24-1 and J is TRBJ2-1; TRBD2 aligns across 9 bases. The CDR3 totals 18 residues. Per the germline V gene, CDR1 is KGHDR and CDR2 is SFDVKD. V lost 1 base to trimming and J lost 4 bases; unmatched junction nucleotides: 10. The CDR3 loop is CATSDFGGRASGYNEQFF. Here the CDR3 DNA reads TGTGCCACCAGTGATTTTGGCGGGAGGGCCTCAGGGTACAATGAGCAGTTCTTC.

This clonotype showed up just a few times. The chain joins TRBV29-1 to TRBJ1-1; TRBD1 might be the D (5 bases). V lost 7 bases and J lost 6, with 12 bases in between. Germline V gives CDR1 SQVTM, CDR2 ANQGSEA. The CDR3 covers 11 residues. Written as DNA, the CDR3 is TGCAGCGGGGTCTCAGGGCCTGAAGCTTTCTTT. This sequence encodes CSGVSGPEAFF.

This clonotype has a handful of counts. The chain links TRBV28 to TRBJ2-1; 7 bases fit TRBD2. J lost 6 bases, V lost 4 bases, and 15 bases had no gene match. The CDR3 sequence is 17 residues long. Germline CDR1 reads MDHEN; CDR2 reads SYDVKM. This chain's CDR3 is CASSSPYGRKRVNEQFF. DNA of the CDR3: TGTGCCAGCAGTTCCCCCTACGGGAGGAAGCGGGTCAATGAGCAGTTCTTC. Filled out from reference TRBV28 and TRBJ2-1, the complete variable domain reads DVKVTQSSRYLVKRTGEKVFLECVQDMDHENMFWYRQDPGLGLRLIYFSYDVKMKEKGDIPEGYSVSREKKERFSLILESASTNQTSMYLCASSSPYGRKRVNEQFFGPGTRLTVL.

The V gene is TRBV15, the J gene TRBJ2-2; D gene uncertain. Trimming cost V 3 bases and J 4 bases, with 12 bases left between them. Germline CDR1 reads LNHNV; CDR2 reads YYDKDF (reference sequence). This CDR3 has 15 residues. This CDR3 is CATSSYQKITGELFF. The CDR3 DNA reads TGTGCCACCAGCAGTTATCAGAAAATCACCGGGGAGCTGTTTTTT.

This chain joins TRBV24-1 and TRBJ2-2, with 11 bases lining up with TRBD2. CDR1 and CDR2 from the germline V gene are KGHDR and SFDVKD. The CDR3 loop spans 16 amino acids. With 4 bases clipped from V and 4 bases from J, the junction kept 4 bases outside the gene matches. This chain's CDR3 is CATSEALAGGTGELFF. In nucleotides, the CDR3 is TGTGCCACCAGTGAGGCGCTAGCGGGAGGCACCGGGGAGCTGTTTTTT.

This clonotype was seen repeatedly, ten times or more. This sequence joins TRBV13 and TRBJ2-1; TRBD2 agrees at 9 bases. Germline trimming cut 4 bases from V and 4 bases from J; bases unmatched to any gene: 2. The length of the CDR3 is 14 residues. CDR1 is PRHDT, CDR2 FYEKMQ, per germline (reference sequence). CDR3 sequence (DNA): TGTGCCAGCAGCTCGACTAGCGGATACAATGAGCAGTTCTTC. Its protein product is CASSSTSGYNEQFF.

The chain joins TRBV19 to TRBJ2-7; either TRBD1 or TRBD2 may fit D (5 bases each). The CDR3 covers 17 residues. V was cut by 5 bases and J by 3 bases, with 23 bases left in between. The germline CDR1 and CDR2 sequences are LNHDA and SQIVND (reference sequence). This CDR3 is CASSPSPGTEPVYEQYF. The CDR3, as DNA: TGTGCCAGTAGTCCGAGTCCCGGGACGGAACCAGTCTACGAGCAGTACTTC.

CDR3: CAWSGGSGANVLTF. Written as DNA, the CDR3 is TGTGCCTGGAGTGGGGGGTCTGGGGCCAACGTCCTGACTTTC. The chain links TRBV30 to TRBJ2-6; possibly TRBD1 or TRBD2 for D (5 bases each). V lost 1 base to trimming and J lost 1 base, with 5 bases between them. Per the germline V gene, CDR1 is GTSNPN and CDR2 is SVGIG (reference sequence). CDR3 length equals 14 residues.

This clonotype was recorded once. The rearrangement links TRBV7-9 to TRBJ2-3, with TRBD2 matching over 8 bases. The CDR3 has 14 amino acids. With 4 bases clipped from V and 5 bases from J, the junction kept 5 bases outside the gene matches. In germline, CDR1 is SEHNR, CDR2 FQNEAQ (reference sequence). CDR3 sequence: CASSSAGGGDTQYF. CDR3 in DNA: TGTGCCAGCAGCTCCGCGGGGGGCGGAGATACGCAGTATTTT.

The chain employs TRBV3-1 and TRBJ2-1, with D maybe TRBD2 (5 bases). V lost 4 bases and J 5 bases, leaving 27 bases between the germline ends. The CDR3 is 19 amino acids. The germline V gene encodes CDR1 LGHDT and CDR2 YNNKEL (reference sequence). The CDR3 is CASSPEKPPGWEINNEQFF. CDR3 nucleotide sequence: TGTGCCAGCAGCCCAGAAAAGCCCCCTGGATGGGAGATCAACAATGAGCAGTTCTTC.

The chain links TRBV12-3 or TRBV12-4 to TRBJ2-1; D is perhaps TRBD1 or TRBD2 (5 bases each). V was trimmed by 3 bases and J by 16 bases, leaving 25 bases between them. The CDR3 has 15 amino acids. The DNA for the CDR3 is TGTGCCAGCAGTTTGCGGCTCTCGGTCGGGGACCCTGCATTCTTC. It codes for CASSLRLSVGDPAFF.

In this sample, this clonotype turned up many times. V and J are TRBV4-3 and TRBJ2-7; 7 bases match TRBD1. The V gene end was trimmed by 1 base and the J gene end by 3 bases; junction bases not matched to a gene: 0. Germline V gene lookup returns CDR1 LGHNA and CDR2 YSLEER. The CDR3 is made up of 13 amino acids. In nucleotides, the CDR3 is TGCGCCAGCAGCCAAGGGACAGGCTACGAGCAGTACTTC. This gives the protein CASSQGTGYEQYF.

This clonotype was observed a few times. The chain couples TRBV5-1 to TRBJ2-1; D gene ambiguous. Looked up from germline, CDR1 is SGHRS and CDR2 is YFSETQ. The CDR3 loop spans 14 amino acids. V lost 0 bases, J lost 7 bases, and 11 bases lay in between. The DNA of the CDR3 is TGCGCCAGCAGCTTGGGGCCTAAGACTAATGAGCAGTTCTTC. This sequence encodes CASSLGPKTNEQFF.

Here the CDR3 DNA reads TGTGCCAGCAGTCTCCCGCCCGAGTACGAGCAGTACTTC. Translated, it gives CASSLPPEYEQYF. The V call is TRBV28, the J call TRBJ2-7; D gene uncertain. This CDR3 comprises 13 residues. CDR1 and CDR2 (germline): MDHEN, SYDVKM. Trimming pared 5 bases from V and 4 bases from J, leaving 12 bases between.

This chain links TRBV7-2 with TRBJ1-1; D is uncertain. Per the germline V gene, CDR1 is SGHTA and CDR2 is FQGNSA. V was shortened by 11 bases and J by 2 bases, with 12 bases between the two germline ends. CDR3 size: 12 residues. The CDR3 nucleotides are TGTGCCCCAGTGGGAGTAAACACTGAAGCTTTCTTT. Residues: CAPVGVNTEAFF.

In this sample, this clonotype turned up a few times. V gene TRBV10-3 combines with J gene TRBJ2-3; 7 bases align to TRBD1. From germline, CDR1 is ENHRY and CDR2 SYGVKD. Trimming at V came to 5 bases and at J to 3 bases, leaving 5 bases not matched to a gene. There are 14 residues in the CDR3. The CDR3 sequence: CAISSGGPTDTQYF. DNA of the CDR3: TGTGCCATCAGTTCAGGGGGTCCGACAGATACGCAGTATTTT.

This rearrangement joins TRBV5-1 to TRBJ1-2; D uncertain. V lost 0 bases and J lost 5, with 8 bases in between. Germline V gene data show CDR1 as SGHRS and CDR2 as YFSETQ. The CDR3 loop spans 13 amino acids. The CDR3 sequence: CASSLVEGYGYTF. DNA for the CDR3: TGCGCCAGCAGCTTGGTTGAAGGGTATGGCTACACCTTC.

V gene TRBV28 combines with J gene TRBJ2-3, with D perhaps assigned TRBD1 or TRBD2 (5 bases each). The germline V gene has CDR1 MDHEN and CDR2 SYDVKM. The CDR3 has 18 residues. V gave up 7 bases and J gave up 3 bases, with 26 bases separating them. This CDR3 reads CASTALPEGPPMTDTQYF. The CDR3 DNA sequence: TGTGCCAGCACTGCCTTGCCCGAGGGACCCCCGATGACAGATACGCAGTATTTT.

A single count supports this clonotype. This chain links TRBV11-1 with TRBJ2-5; D not resolved. Trimming took 1 base from V and 2 from J, leaving 14 bases between them. Germline CDR1 SGHAT, CDR2 FQDESV (reference sequence). This CDR3 comprises 16 residues. The CDR3 DNA reads TGTGCCAGCAGCTTAGGAGTAGATTTTGATCAAGAGACCCAGTACTTC. Its translation is CASSLGVDFDQETQYF.

This clonotype was counted between two and nine times. The CDR3 DNA is TGCAGCGTCCGGGGGCTCTCCTACGAGCAGTACTTC. Amino acids: CSVRGLSYEQYF. V and J are TRBV29-1 and TRBJ2-7, with D perhaps given as TRBD1 or TRBD2 (6 bases each). The germline V and J ends were trimmed by 6 bases and 0 bases, with 9 bases remaining between them. Germline CDR1 reads SQVTM; CDR2 reads ANQGSEA. The CDR3 extends over 12 amino acids.

This chain connects TRBV19 to TRBJ2-1, with TRBD2 as a possible D gene (6 bases). The germline V gene encodes CDR1 LNHDA and CDR2 SQIVND (reference sequence). Trimming removed 1 base at V and 5 bases at J, with 18 bases between. CDR3 size: 17 residues. CDR3 nucleotides: TGTGCCAGTAGTATAGTGATAGCTGAGACTAGAAACAATGAGCAGTTCTTC. Protein sequence: CASSIVIAETRNNEQFF.

This clonotype was observed a few times. CDR3 loop: CASSLSAQHEQYF. CDR3 bases: TGTGCCAGCAGTTTATCAGCCCAGCACGAGCAGTACTTC. V usage is TRBV27 and J usage is TRBJ2-7; D gene unclear. Trimming left V 0 bases short and J 5 bases short, with 8 bases between. The germline CDR1 and CDR2 sequences are MNHEY and SMNVEV (reference sequence). The CDR3 consists of 13 residues.

A few counts support this clonotype. As DNA, the CDR3 is TGTGCCAGCACCCAGGGAGGTTTTAATTCACCCCTCCACTTT. Translated: CASTQGGFNSPLHF. The rearrangement joins TRBV28 to TRBJ1-6; possible D gene TRBD1, 5 bases. V was shortened by 7 bases and J by 6 bases, with 13 bases between the two germline ends. CDR1 is MDHEN, CDR2 SYDVKM, per germline. CDR3 length: 14 amino acids.

A few counts support this clonotype. The chain joins TRBV19 to TRBJ2-1; D uncertain. The germline gives CDR1 LNHDA, CDR2 SQIVND (reference sequence). Trimming removed 5 bases from V and 6 bases from J, with 8 bases in between. The CDR3 runs 12 residues. The CDR3 nucleotides read TGTGCCAGTAGTGCGACCAGCAATGAGCAGTTCTTC. It is translated as CASSATSNEQFF.

This clonotype has a handful of counts. The V gene is TRBV28, the J gene TRBJ1-2, with D possibly TRBD1 on 6 matching bases. The germline V and J ends were trimmed by 3 bases and 7 bases, with 30 bases remaining between them. Germline CDR1 MDHEN, CDR2 SYDVKM. This CDR3 contains 19 residues. The CDR3 coding sequence is TGTGCCAGCAGTTTGGGCCAATCACAGGGAGGGGTAGTTTTCAGTGGCTACACCTTC. Translation: CASSLGQSQGGVVFSGYTF.

In this sample, this clonotype turned up a few times. The chain links TRBV28 to TRBJ2-7, with D perhaps TRBD1 (5 bases). The V gene lost 7 bases and the J gene lost 2 bases, with 12 bases spanning the gap. The CDR3 is 13 amino acids. Looked up from germline, CDR1 is MDHEN and CDR2 is SYDVKM. The CDR3 loop is CASILRGTYEQYF. CDR3 DNA: TGTGCCAGCATTCTAAGGGGCACCTACGAGCAGTACTTC.

The chain couples TRBV2 to TRBJ2-1; 11 nucleotides line up with TRBD2. Germline loops: CDR1 SNHLY, CDR2 FYNNEI. The V gene end was trimmed by 4 bases and the J gene end by 9 bases; junction bases not matched to a gene: 2. The CDR3 contains 13 residues. The CDR3 DNA reads as TGTGCCAGCAGTGGACTAGCGGGAATTGAGCAGTTCTTC. The encoded protein is CASSGLAGIEQFF.

The chain couples TRBV28 to TRBJ2-5; no reliable D call. CDR3 length: 16 residues. V was cut by 2 bases and J by 5 bases, with 18 bases left in between. From germline, CDR1 is MDHEN and CDR2 SYDVKM. DNA of the CDR3: TGTGCCAGCAGTTTAGTCCCTAGACCAATGGGGGAGACCCAGTACTTC. Its translation is CASSLVPRPMGETQYF.

The rearrangement joins TRBV6-5 to TRBJ2-1; 11 nucleotides align to TRBD2. Germline V gene data show CDR1 as MNHEY and CDR2 as SVGAGI. There are 15 residues in the CDR3. V lost 2 bases, J lost 10 bases, and 7 bases stayed unmatched. CDR3 coding DNA: TGTGCCAGCAGTTACGTACTAGCGGGAGACGGAGAGCAGTTCTTC. Its translation: CASSYVLAGDGEQFF.

The chain uses TRBV9 and TRBJ1-4; weak D call: TRBD1 (5 bases). The CDR3 sequence is 15 residues long. Trimming cost V 0 bases and J 7 bases, with 13 bases left between them. Germline V gene data show CDR1 as SGDLS and CDR2 as YYNGEE. DNA for the CDR3: TGTGCCAGCAGCGTAGAATCGGGGCTCGGTGAAAAACTGTTTTTT. Amino acid sequence: CASSVESGLGEKLFF.